This TCR beta chain was sequenced for a study of T-cell memory formation after mild COVID-19. Study overall: Clustering of TCRs was largely donor specific.

Whole-study results and caveats: For contracting clones, CD4+ ones sat mainly in CM and EM, CD8+ in EMRA. Pre-infection memory carried some responding clones, suggesting that cross-reactive memory joined. The study found balanced CD4/CD8 in clones contracting day 15 to 85 and a CD4+ lean in later expanders.

TCRdb ran MiXCR on the 5' RACE reads and lists one entry per CDR3 protein. The sample carries 140,000 to 150,000 distinct CDR3 sequences, less than 25% recorded once. This CDR3 spans 16 amino acids. V trimming: 4 bases; J trimming: 2 bases; junction bases outside the gene matches: 10. Details on this clonotype: Antigen unknown.

The source material was PBMCs or a T cell subset sorted from them (not recorded which). This TCR came from an adult woman who had mild COVID-19 (a few samples of this study predate the infection). Cell type and time point are not known. The chain combines TRBV12-3 or TRBV12-4 with TRBJ1-1; 7 nucleotides match TRBD1. CDR3 coding DNA: TGTGCCAGCAGTTCGAGCCCCGGGACAGCCAACACTGAAGCTTTCTTT. Translated, it gives CASSSSPGTANTEAFF.